Listed here are 9 T cell receptor beta chains from one sample, sequenced in a study of shared clonotypes between healthy human individuals. The repertoire was sequenced with immunoSEQ multiplex PCR; TCRdb's copy has only in-frame clones and lacks some. The sample holds some 1.1 million clones, approximately 75% seen once. The sample was memory CD4+ T cells from PBMCs. Stated subset: CD45RA-negative fraction. Source of these receptors: a man between 18 and 35 years old in good health. Some clones in this sample may be carry-over from other donors' samples.

This chain links TRBV4-1 with TRBJ2-1, with D uncertain. In germline, CDR1 is MGHRA, CDR2 YSYEKL. The CDR3 extends over 13 amino acids. Trimming left V 2 bases short and J 9 bases short, with 11 bases between. The CDR3 loop is CASSQPLAAEQFF. In DNA form, the CDR3 reads TGCGCCAGCAGCCAACCACTCGCTGCTGAGCAGTTCTTC.

Note on this clone: The CDR3 does not end in the conserved phenylalanine or tryptophan, so this is likely a read error. The chain employs TRBV6-5 and TRBJ1-1; D gene ambiguous. V shed 2 bases and J shed 5 bases, with 9 bases lying between them. Germline V CDR1 and CDR2: MNHEY, SVGAGI. The CDR3 runs 13 residues. The DNA for the CDR3 is TGTGCCAGCAGTTACCTAGGCGGGACTGAAGCTTTCTCT. Protein: CASSYLGGTEAFS.

This chain connects TRBV7-9 to TRBJ2-7; 7 bases align to TRBD2. Germline CDR1 and CDR2: SEHNR and FQNEAQ (reference sequence). There are 15 residues in the CDR3. V lost 3 bases to trimming and J lost 3 bases; unmatched junction nucleotides: 8. CDR3 amino acids: CASSFYERGNYEQYF. The CDR3 DNA follows: TGTGCCAGCAGCTTTTATGAGCGGGGCAACTACGAGCAGTACTTC.

The chain carries TRBV18 and TRBJ1-1; 7 nucleotides line up with TRBD1. The J segment lost 8 bases and the V segment lost 0 bases, leaving 9 bases of the junction unmatched. The CDR3 runs to 15 residues. Germline V gene sequence: CDR1 KGHSH, CDR2 LQKENI. For the CDR3, the DNA is TGTGCCAGCTCACCACCGAGAGGACAGGAGAGGGAAGCTTTCTTT. Protein sequence: CASSPPRGQEREAFF. Complete variable domain (other parts from reference TRBV18 and TRBJ1-1): NAGVMQNPRHLVRRRGQEARLRCSPMKGHSHVYWYRQLPEEGLKFMVYLQKENIIDESGMPKERFSAEFPKEGPSILRIQQVVRGDSAAYFCASSPPRGQEREAFFGQGTRLTVV.

The V gene is TRBV10-3, the J gene TRBJ1-1; D is undetermined. This CDR3 is built from 13 residues. Germline V CDR1 and CDR2: ENHRY, SYGVKD. Trimming removed 7 bases from V and 1 base from J, with 10 bases in between. The CDR3: CAIIGNGNTEAFF. CDR3 nucleotide sequence: TGTGCCATCATAGGGAACGGGAACACTGAAGCTTTCTTT.

The J gene is TRBJ2-5, the V gene TRBV2, with D tentatively TRBD1 (6 bases). This CDR3 is built from 15 residues. Germline values: CDR1 SNHLY, CDR2 FYNNEI. The V end was cut by 2 bases, the J end by 4 bases, with 14 bases between. CDR3 in DNA: TGTGCCAGCAGTGAACTCCCACAAGGGGGAGAGACCCAGTACTTC. This translates into CASSELPQGGETQYF.

This clone was seen more than once but under ten times. The junction shows a germline mismatch at one end, possibly a read error. In nucleotides, the CDR3 is TGTGCCAGCAGCTTCGGGGGGACAGGGAACTTC. Its translation is CASSFGGTGNF. The rearrangement joins TRBV11-2 to TRBJ2-7; 9 bases match TRBD1. Germline CDR1 SGHAT, CDR2 FQNNGV. This CDR3 contains 11 residues.

This chain joins TRBV5-1 and TRBJ2-1; D gene uncertain. CDR1 and CDR2 (germline): SGHRS, YFSETQ. V was shortened by 4 bases and J by 6 bases, with 8 bases between the two germline ends. This CDR3 has 12 amino acids. The DNA of the CDR3 is TGCGCCAGCAGCCGGGCCGGCAATGAGCAGTTCTTC. It specifies CASSRAGNEQFF.

With regard to this clone: A much larger clone is a single base away; this may be a read error. The chain employs TRBV2 and TRBJ2-7; D perhaps matches TRBD1 (5 bases). Germline V gene lookup returns CDR1 SNHLY and CDR2 FYNNEI. The CDR3 contains 12 residues. As DNA, the CDR3 is TGTGCCAGCTCAGGGTCCTCCCACGAGCAGTACTTC. It translates to CASSGSSHEQYF.